The 16 T cell receptor beta chains presented below share a single source sample, sequenced in a study of glioma-infiltrating T cells. The iRepertoire nested amplicon-rescue multiplex PCR amplified TCR alpha and beta CDR3s from RNA. TCRdb itself ran the multiplex PCR reads through MiXCR, one entry per CDR3 protein. There are approximately 140,000 distinct CDR3 sequences in the sample; under 25% occur only once, and around 28% lies in the top ten. The sequencing sample was made of glioma tissue, nonneoplastic brain tissue, or PBMCs (not recorded which). The receptors come from a human donor with low-grade glioma or glioblastoma, undergoing nonglioma brain surgery, or in good health (not recorded which).

There are many counts of this clonotype. This chain links TRBV20-1 with TRBJ2-3; maybe TRBD2 (6 bases). Germline lookup yields CDR1 DFQATT and CDR2 SNEGSKA (reference sequence). V lost 0 bases and J 1 base, leaving 11 bases between the germline ends. This CDR3 contains 15 residues. DNA for the CDR3: TGCAGTGCTAGAGATCCAGCGGGTCGCACAGATACGCAGTATTTT. This codes for CSARDPAGRTDTQYF.

This clonotype has more than one count but fewer than ten. The rearrangement joins TRBV4-1 to TRBJ2-1; D might be TRBD2 (5 bases). The CDR3 spans 18 residues. Germline CDR1 MGHRA, CDR2 YSYEKL. V lost 0 bases and J lost 0, with 15 bases in between. This CDR3 is CASSQDWWRRSSYNEQFF. The DNA for the CDR3 is TGCGCCAGCAGCCAAGATTGGTGGCGGAGGAGCTCCTACAATGAGCAGTTCTTC.

This clonotype was recorded many times. The chain joins TRBV4-1 to TRBJ1-1; possible D gene TRBD1, 6 bases. The germline V and J ends were trimmed by 4 bases and 6 bases, with 15 bases remaining between them. This CDR3 has 14 amino acids. The germline V gene has CDR1 MGHRA and CDR2 YSYEKL. In nucleotides, the CDR3 is TGCGCCAGCAGCCTCGGCACAGGGAGTTCTGAAGCTTTCTTT. Encoded protein: CASSLGTGSSEAFF.

This clonotype was detected ten times or more. The V gene is TRBV20-1, the J gene TRBJ1-4, with D unresolved. Trimming pared 0 bases from V and 0 bases from J, leaving 11 bases between. Looked up from germline, CDR1 is DFQATT and CDR2 is SNEGSKA (reference sequence). The CDR3 extends over 16 amino acids. For the CDR3, the DNA is TGCAGTGCTAGAGATACCGCAAGAGCAACTAATGAAAAACTGTTTTTT. This sequence encodes CSARDTARATNEKLFF.

This clonotype has just a few counts. V is TRBV20-1 and J is TRBJ1-1; D perhaps matches TRBD1 (5 bases). V was clipped by 3 bases and J by 1 base, with 9 bases between them. The CDR3 runs to 13 residues. Germline assignment: CDR1 DFQATT and CDR2 SNEGSKA (reference sequence). The DNA for the CDR3 is TGCAGTGCTAGTCCGACAGCGAACACTGAAGCTTTCTTT. Its protein is CSASPTANTEAFF.

The chain joins TRBV2 to TRBJ2-2; 12 nucleotides align to TRBD2. The CDR3 loop spans 14 amino acids. Germline values: CDR1 SNHLY, CDR2 FYNNEI. V lost 7 bases to trimming and J lost 6 bases; unmatched junction nucleotides: 3. Written as DNA, the CDR3 is TGTGCCAGCACTAGCGGGGGGGACCCCGGGGAGCTGTTTTTT. It translates to CASTSGGDPGELFF.

The table lists this clonotype with many counts. This chain links TRBV7-2 with TRBJ2-3; no reliable D call. CDR3 size: 13 residues. Trimming stripped 4 bases from V and 2 bases from J, with 7 bases between. Germline loops: CDR1 SGHTA, CDR2 FQGNSA. The CDR3 here is CASSSNPTDTQYF. CDR3 DNA: TGTGCCAGCAGCTCCAACCCCACAGATACGCAGTATTTT.

This clonotype has only a few counts. The chain is built from TRBV6-4 and TRBJ2-7, with 7 bases that match TRBD2. Trimming took 11 bases from V and 2 from J; bases not matched to a gene: 15. The germline V gene has CDR1 MRHNA and CDR2 SNTAGT. This CDR3 spans 15 amino acids. The CDR3 loop is CAAPPGGGGAYEQYV. CDR3 sequence (DNA): TGTGCCGCTCCGCCGGGTGGCGGGGGAGCCTACGAGCAGTACGTC.

This chain links TRBV18 with TRBJ2-7; TRBD1 matches at 9 bases. Germline values: CDR1 KGHSH, CDR2 LQKENI. The CDR3 has 15 amino acids. The V gene end was trimmed by 3 bases and the J gene end by 7 bases; junction bases not matched to a gene: 10. The CDR3 DNA sequence: TGTGCCAGCTCACCCTCCTCCGGGACAGGGATGGAGCAGTACGTC. Translation gives CASSPSSGTGMEQYV.

This clonotype showed up many times. This chain links TRBV6-1 with TRBJ2-1; D is ambiguous. This CDR3 has 14 amino acids. In germline, CDR1 is MNHNS, CDR2 SASEGT. Trimming cost V 7 bases and J 4 bases, with 14 bases left between them. CDR3 sequence: CASTPRAIYNEQFF. As DNA, the CDR3 is TGTGCCAGCACCCCCCGGGCTATTTACAATGAGCAGTTCTTC.

The chain uses TRBV7-2 and TRBJ1-1; D uncertain. The CDR3 sequence is 13 residues long. CDR1 is SGHTA, CDR2 FQGNSA, per germline. The V end lost 1 base, the J end lost 7 bases, and 10 bases lay between the germline ends. The CDR3 here is CASSLGRGDEAFF. CDR3 coding DNA: TGTGCCAGCAGCTTAGGTCGAGGCGATGAAGCTTTCTTT.

A few counts support this clonotype. The chain recombines TRBV24-1 with TRBJ1-1, with D perhaps TRBD1 (5 bases). This CDR3 comprises 15 residues. The V gene lost 2 bases and the J gene lost 4 bases, with 13 bases spanning the gap. Germline loops: CDR1 KGHDR, CDR2 SFDVKD. CDR3 sequence (DNA): TGTGCCACCAGTGATTCCCGGGACGGAAGCACTGAAGCTTTCTTT. Its translation: CATSDSRDGSTEAFF.

This clonotype was seen a handful of times. V and J are TRBV4-2 and TRBJ2-5, with 9 positions matching TRBD2. J lost 2 bases, V lost 1 base, and 8 bases had no gene match. Germline lookup yields CDR1 LGHNA and CDR2 YNFKEQ. This CDR3 region has 17 residues. CDR3 nucleotides: TGTGCCAGCAGCCAAGGGACTAGCGAGACAAGGCAAGAGACCCAGTACTTC. Amino acids: CASSQGTSETRQETQYF.

The chain joins TRBV28 to TRBJ1-2; D ambiguous. V was clipped by 5 bases and J by 4 bases, with 14 bases between them. This CDR3 has 14 residues. Germline-derived CDR1 and CDR2 are MDHEN and SYDVKM. The CDR3 sequence: CASSDGPSLYGYTF. DNA of the CDR3: TGTGCCAGCAGTGATGGACCGTCCCTCTATGGCTACACCTTC.

The sample holds a few counts of this clonotype. The chain recombines TRBV6-1 with TRBJ2-7; TRBD2 is a possible D gene (5 bases). V lost 3 bases and J lost 7, with 13 bases in between. The CDR3 covers 13 residues. Germline CDR1 MNHNS, CDR2 SASEGT. CDR3 in amino acids: CASSDETWEEQYV. CDR3 DNA sequence: TGTGCCAGCAGTGATGAGACTTGGGAGGAGCAGTACGTC.

This clonotype came up many times. The V gene is TRBV9, the J gene TRBJ2-3; 9 bases are a match to TRBD2. Germline V gene lookup returns CDR1 SGDLS and CDR2 YYNGEE. J lost 2 bases, V lost 3 bases, and 1 base had no gene match. The CDR3 loop spans 14 amino acids. The CDR3 region is CASSGTSDTDTQYF. The CDR3 DNA sequence: TGTGCCAGCAGCGGGACTAGCGACACAGATACGCAGTATTTT.